Listed here are 21 T cell receptor beta chains from one sample, sequenced in a study of blood T cell repertoires in COVID-19. The assay was immunoSEQ multiplex PCR, and TCRdb's table has in-frame clones only and misses some. The data contain around 140,000 clones, roughly four fifths of them singletons. Material for sequencing was peripheral blood. Source of these receptors: a human donor with acute or convalescent COVID-19. The donor label of this sample is uncertain.

J is TRBJ2-3 and V is TRBV5-4; maybe TRBD2 (6 bases). This CDR3 has 16 residues. Deletions cut 3 bases from V and 5 bases from J, with 19 bases between. Per germline, CDR1 SGHNT and CDR2 YYREEE (reference sequence). Here the CDR3 DNA reads TGTGCCAGCAGCTCGGGGGTAGCCGAAACCCAAGATACGCAGTATTTT. It yields the protein CASSSGVAETQDTQYF.

The CDR3 sequence: CASSRTSGGASYNEQFF. CDR3 in DNA: TGTGCCAGCAGTCGGACTAGCGGGGGGGCCTCCTACAATGAGCAGTTCTTC. The rearrangement links TRBV2 to TRBJ2-1; 15 bases align to TRBD2. Per germline, CDR1 SNHLY and CDR2 FYNNEI. J gave up 0 bases and V 5 bases, and 2 bases lay outside the gene matches. This CDR3 has 17 amino acids.

The chain links TRBV30 to TRBJ1-2, with D maybe TRBD1 (5 bases). V dropped 2 bases and J dropped 5 bases, with 21 bases sitting between them. This CDR3 has 16 residues. CDR1 is GTSNPN and CDR2 is SVGIG in the germline V gene (reference sequence). The CDR3 DNA reads as TGTGCCTGGAGTCCGGCCCGGACAACCGTAGAGTATGGCTACACCTTC. Its translation is CAWSPARTTVEYGYTF.

This clone has at least ten counts. The chain is built from TRBV6-6 and TRBJ1-3; tentative D call: TRBD1 (5 bases). With 5 bases removed from V and 0 bases from J, the gap between germline ends came to 17 bases. Looked up from germline, CDR1 is MNHNY and CDR2 is SVGAGI (reference sequence). The CDR3 sequence is 17 residues long. CDR3: CASSPWVGASSGNTIYF. CDR3 bases: TGTGCCAGCAGTCCTTGGGTTGGGGCAAGCTCTGGAAACACCATATATTTT.

The gene calls are TRBV6-5 and TRBJ2-6; 9 bases match TRBD1. V was pared by 6 bases and J by 4 bases, with 4 bases of the junction left unmatched. CDR1 MNHEY and CDR2 SVGAGI come from the germline V gene. The CDR3 contains 15 residues. CDR3 DNA: TGTGCCAGCAGGCTACAGGGGGCCGGGGCCAACGTCCTGACTTTC. Translating gives CASRLQGAGANVLTF.

The V gene is TRBV5-1, the J gene TRBJ2-5; TRBD2 aligns across 10 bases. V lost 4 bases and J lost 2; bases outside the gene matches: 2. This CDR3 is 14 amino acids long. Looked up from germline, CDR1 is SGHRS and CDR2 is YFSETQ. This CDR3 is CASSISGGQETQYF. The CDR3, as DNA: TGCGCCAGCAGCATTAGCGGGGGGCAAGAGACCCAGTACTTC.

The chain is built from TRBV30 and TRBJ1-1; tentative D call: TRBD1 (5 bases). The CDR3 extends over 15 amino acids. The germline V gene encodes CDR1 GTSNPN and CDR2 SVGIG (reference sequence). Trimming left V 5 bases short and J 1 base short, with 17 bases between. CDR3 nucleotide sequence: TGTGCCTGGTCCTACAGGCGGGGAACGAACACTGAAGCTTTCTTT. Its translation is CAWSYRRGTNTEAFF.

The chain joins TRBV19 to TRBJ1-5; 7 bases match TRBD1. Looked up from germline, CDR1 is LNHDA and CDR2 is SQIVND (reference sequence). This CDR3 comprises 15 residues. V gave up 5 bases and J gave up 6 bases; unmatched junction bases: 10. The DNA of the CDR3 is TGTGCCAGTAGTGTTAAGGGGGCCCAGGGTCAGCCCCAGCATTTT. Translation gives CASSVKGAQGQPQHF.

The CDR3: CASGLSVAEQYF. The CDR3, as DNA: TGTGCTAGTGGTTTGTCTGTAGCCGAGCAGTACTTC. The genes are TRBV12-5 and TRBJ2-7; no clear D gene. Trimming cost V 2 bases and J 6 bases, with 8 bases left between them. Looked up from germline, CDR1 is LGHNT and CDR2 is FRNRAP. The CDR3 runs to 12 residues.

The rearrangement links TRBV4-2 to TRBJ1-4; no reliable D call. The V gene lost 1 base and the J gene lost 3 bases, with 9 bases spanning the gap. The CDR3 sequence is 15 residues long. Per germline, CDR1 LGHNA and CDR2 YNFKEQ. CDR3 in amino acids: CASSQGGSSNEKLFF. The CDR3 DNA sequence: TGTGCCAGCAGCCAAGGAGGCAGCTCTAATGAAAAACTGTTTTTT.

The chain is built from TRBV19 and TRBJ1-1, with TRBD1 matching 7 bases. Germline assignment: CDR1 LNHDA and CDR2 SQIVND (reference sequence). J was trimmed by 5 bases and V by 4 bases; bases with no gene match: 10. This CDR3 has 15 residues. CDR3 in amino acids: CASSTGQAGWTEAFF. In DNA, the CDR3 is TGTGCCAGTAGTACAGGACAGGCGGGATGGACTGAAGCTTTCTTT.

The genes are TRBV5-4 and TRBJ1-2; D remains ambiguous. This CDR3 has 15 residues. Trimming removed 0 bases at V and 2 bases at J, with 11 bases between. Germline lookup yields CDR1 SGHNT and CDR2 YYREEE (reference sequence). DNA of the CDR3: TGTGCCAGCAGCTTGGAATCTCCCAGAAACTATGGCTACACCTTC. Its protein product is CASSLESPRNYGYTF.

This clone was counted between two and nine times. This sequence joins TRBV2 and TRBJ1-1; weak D call: TRBD1 (5 bases). V lost 0 bases and J 2 bases, leaving 10 bases between the germline ends. Germline lookup yields CDR1 SNHLY and CDR2 FYNNEI. The length of the CDR3 is 15 residues. The CDR3 here is CASSEAGGRNTEAFF. The CDR3 nucleotides are TGTGCCAGCAGTGAAGCGGGGGGGAGAAACACTGAAGCTTTCTTT.

This clone has just a few counts. The CDR3 region has the DNA TGTGCCAGCAGTCAGGGACTAGCGGGGGGTACAGATACGCAGTATTTT. This codes for CASSQGLAGGTDTQYF. The chain recombines TRBV5-6 with TRBJ2-3, with 15 bases lining up with TRBD2. CDR3 size: 16 residues. The germline V gene has CDR1 SGHDT and CDR2 YYEEEE. The V and J ends lost 5 bases and 3 bases, in that order; junction bases with no gene match: 4.

The chain carries TRBV27 and TRBJ1-3; TRBD1 matches at 9 bases. The ends lost 2 bases at V and 3 bases at J; junction bases unmatched: 11. CDR3 length equals 18 residues. Germline V gene data show CDR1 as MNHEY and CDR2 as SMNVEV (reference sequence). Written as DNA, the CDR3 is TGTGCCAGCAGTTTAGTGGGACAGGGTCCTTTGGGTGGAAACACCATATATTTT. Its protein is CASSLVGQGPLGGNTIYF.

V usage is TRBV12-3 or TRBV12-4 and J usage is TRBJ1-1; D perhaps matches TRBD1 (5 bases). Trimming removed 1 base at V and 10 bases at J, with 10 bases between. The CDR3 extends over 12 amino acids. In DNA form, the CDR3 reads TGTGCCAGCAGTTTAGAATGGCAGGGAGCTTTCTTT. The encoded protein is CASSLEWQGAFF.

The V call is TRBV4-1, the J call TRBJ2-7; D is unresolved. Germline values: CDR1 MGHRA, CDR2 YSYEKL. This CDR3 is 13 amino acids long. Trimming shortened V by 1 base and J by 5 bases, and 9 bases separated the two germline ends. In nucleotides, the CDR3 is TGCGCCAGCAGCCAAGGACCCGCGGACGAGCAGTACTTC. Amino acid sequence: CASSQGPADEQYF.

This clone appeared once. The chain couples TRBV5-1 to TRBJ2-7; TRBD2 matches at 12 bases. The CDR3 spans 16 residues. After removal of 4 bases from V and 7 bases from J, the junction contained 12 bases not matched to a gene. Germline loops: CDR1 SGHRS, CDR2 YFSETQ. CDR3 loop: CASSPRTSGVRGEQYF. CDR3 in DNA: TGCGCCAGCAGCCCCCGGACTAGCGGGGTACGGGGGGAGCAGTACTTC.

This sequence joins TRBV30 and TRBJ1-2, with TRBD1 matching 8 bases. Germline CDR1 reads GTSNPN; CDR2 reads SVGIG (reference sequence). The CDR3 runs to 14 residues. The V gene end was trimmed by 3 bases and the J gene end by 8 bases; junction bases not matched to a gene: 11. The CDR3 coding sequence is TGTGCCTGGAGAGAAACGGGACAGGCACAGGGCTACACCTTC. Amino acids: CAWRETGQAQGYTF.

This clone was seen a handful of times. The rearrangement links TRBV29-1 to TRBJ1-4, with 10 bases fitting TRBD1. The V and J ends lost 7 bases and 6 bases, in that order; junction bases with no gene match: 8. The CDR3 sequence is 14 residues long. Germline CDR1 and CDR2: SQVTM and ANQGSEA. Here the CDR3 DNA reads TGCAGCGCTCTAGGCGGGACAGGGGATGAAAAACTGTTTTTT. It encodes CSALGGTGDEKLFF.

The V call is TRBV7-2, the J call TRBJ2-3, with D tentatively TRBD1 (5 bases). V lost 2 bases and J 4 bases, leaving 10 bases between the germline ends. Per germline, CDR1 SGHTA and CDR2 FQGNSA. The CDR3 contains 14 residues. The CDR3 DNA reads TGTGCCAGCAGCTTAATCAGGGCGGCAGATACGCAGTATTTT. Its protein is CASSLIRAADTQYF. The whole variable domain, remainder taken from reference TRBV7-2 and TRBJ2-3, is GAGVSQSPSNKVTEKGKDVELRCDPISGHTALYWYRQSLGQGLEFLIYFQGNSAPDKSGLPSDRFSAERTGGSVSTLTIQRTQQEDSAVYLCASSLIRAADTQYFGPGTRLTVL.